This is a list of T cell receptor beta chains from one sample in a study of shared clonotypes between healthy human individuals. This table comes from immunoSEQ multiplex PCR, and its TCRdb copy is limited to in-frame clones, with some not included. Of roughly 2 million clones listed, 95% are singletons. The sequenced material came from naive CD4+ T cells sorted from blood. These receptors came from a man aged 18 to 29 in good health. Both conserved end residues are part of each CDR3. Fields, in order: clone size, D gene, V gene, J gene, CDR3 protein, CDR3 DNA. D genes are given only for firm matches. Rows give clone size only sometimes, using once, few, many, or a class for an expanded clone.

>-|TRBD1|TRBV18|TRBJ2-7
CASSPLILRDSPFYEQYF
TGTGCCAGCTCACCACTTATTCTTCGGGACAGCCCATTCTACGAGCAGTACTTC
>-|-|TRBV27|TRBJ1-2
CASSLLGGSTDGYTF
TGTGCCAGCAGTTTACTCGGGGGATCCACGGATGGCTACACCTTC
>-|TRBD1|TRBV6-5|TRBJ1-1
CASLTGGLGTEAFF
TGTGCCAGCCTGACAGGGGGGTTGGGTACTGAAGCTTTCTTT
>-|-|TRBV6-5|TRBJ1-5
CASSRDGAYQPQHF
TGTGCCAGCAGCCGGGACGGGGCTTATCAGCCCCAGCATTTT
>-|-|TRBV5-4|TRBJ1-2
CASSLVSANYGYTF
TGTGCCAGCAGTCTGGTCTCAGCTAACTATGGCTACACCTTC
>-|-|TRBV7-3|TRBJ2-2
CASSLTSSETGELFF
TGTGCCAGCAGCTTAACCAGCTCCGAGACCGGGGAGCTGTTTTTT
>-|TRBD2|TRBV7-6|TRBJ2-3
CASSIPTSGTTDTQYF
TGTGCCAGCAGCATTCCGACTAGCGGGACAACAGATACGCAGTATTTT
>-|-|TRBV30|TRBJ1-3
CAWSYSGIPGNTIYF
TGTGCCTGGAGTTATTCGGGGATTCCTGGAAACACCATATATTTT
>-|-|TRBV6-5|TRBJ2-3
CASRVGGSTDTQYF
TGTGCCAGCAGGGTAGGGGGTAGCACAGATACGCAGTATTTT
>-|-|TRBV6-6|TRBJ2-7
CASSYPGGGYEQYF
TGTGCCAGCAGTTACCCGGGGGGCGGGTACGAGCAGTACTTC
>-|TRBD1|TRBV7-2|TRBJ2-5
CASSLSGGYQETQYF
TGTGCCAGCAGCTTGTCAGGGGGCTACCAAGAGACCCAGTACTTC
>-|-|TRBV30|TRBJ2-5
CAWSLGAQETQYF
TGTGCCTGGAGTCTCGGGGCCCAAGAGACCCAGTACTTC
>-|-|TRBV27|TRBJ1-6
CASSLFGGSSYNSPLHF
TGTGCCAGCAGTTTATTCGGGGGTAGCTCCTATAATTCACCCCTCCACTTT
>once|TRBD1|TRBV5-4|TRBJ1-4
CASSSGQGGEKLFF
TGTGCCAGCAGCAGCGGACAGGGAGGGGAAAAACTGTTTTTT
>-|TRBD1|TRBV10-1|TRBJ2-7
CAEDRVKYEQYF
TGCGCTGAGGACAGGGTAAAGTACGAGCAGTACTTC
>-|TRBD1|TRBV7-6|TRBJ2-3
CASSKRQGGDTQYF
TGTGCCAGCAGCAAACGACAGGGTGGGGATACGCAGTATTTT
>-|TRBD1|TRBV6-1|TRBJ1-6
CASSEIDRGLFSPLHF
TGTGCCAGCAGTGAGATCGACAGGGGGCTCTTTTCACCCCTCCACTTT
>-|-|TRBV30|TRBJ1-3
CAWSVGGPGNTIYF
TGTGCCTGGAGTGTCGGGGGGCCTGGAAACACCATATATTTT
>once|-|TRBV20-1|TRBJ2-1
CSVRSYNEQFF
TGCAGTGTCCGCAGTTACAATGAGCAGTTCTTC
>-|-|TRBV2|TRBJ1-6
CASSEQVLNSPLHF
TGTGCCAGCAGTGAGCAGGTGTTGAATTCACCCCTCCACTTT